These 27 T cell receptor beta chains were sequenced from one sample in a study of blood T cell repertoires in COVID-19. The protocol was immunoSEQ multiplex PCR, while the TCRdb copy is restricted to in-frame clones and leaves out a portion. The repertoire holds 45,000 to 50,000 clones, approximately 88% seen once, with about 7.5% in the top ten. The sequenced sample consisted of peripheral blood. The receptors here all came from a man aged 50 or older with acute or convalescent COVID-19.

This chain joins TRBV7-9 and TRBJ1-2; perhaps TRBD1 as D (6 bases). The germline V and J ends were trimmed by 1 base and 8 bases, with 11 bases remaining between them. CDR1 SEHNR and CDR2 FQNEAQ come from the germline V gene (reference sequence). CDR3 length: 13 residues. Here the CDR3 DNA reads TGTGCCAGCAGCTTAGGGACAGAAGGAGGCTACACCTTC. Its protein product is CASSLGTEGGYTF.

The V gene is TRBV7-2, the J gene TRBJ2-1, with 9 bases identical to TRBD2. This CDR3 is built from 16 residues. Germline CDR1 reads SGHTA; CDR2 reads FQGNSA. V dropped 1 base and J dropped 10; count of bases not matched to a gene: 11. For the CDR3, the DNA is TGTGCCAGCAGCTTAGATTTTGCGGGAGGGCCGGGAGAGCAGTTCTTC. Its translation is CASSLDFAGGPGEQFF.

This chain links TRBV4-3 with TRBJ2-5, with TRBD1 matching 8 bases. In germline, CDR1 is LGHNA, CDR2 YSLEER. The CDR3 covers 15 residues. J was trimmed by 4 bases and V by 4 bases; bases with no gene match: 8. The CDR3 is CASSPWTGTPETQYF. The CDR3 DNA reads as TGCGCCAGCAGCCCCTGGACAGGGACCCCAGAGACCCAGTACTTC.

The CDR3 loop is CASSYRGTNEKLFF. The CDR3 region has the DNA TGTGCCAGCAGTTATAGGGGTACTAATGAAAAACTGTTTTTT. This sequence joins TRBV6-5 and TRBJ1-4; D is perhaps TRBD1 (5 bases). Germline V gene data show CDR1 as MNHEY and CDR2 as SVGAGI. The V end lost 3 bases, the J end lost 2 bases, and 7 bases lay between the germline ends. This CDR3 spans 14 amino acids.

The gene calls are TRBV28 and TRBJ1-4, with TRBD1 matching 8 bases. V gave up 0 bases and J gave up 8 bases; unmatched junction bases: 11. The CDR3 runs 17 residues. Germline V gene data show CDR1 as MDHEN and CDR2 as SYDVKM. The CDR3 coding sequence is TGTGCCAGCAGTTTATGGGACCGACAGGGGTCGGGGGAAAAACTGTTTTTT. Protein sequence: CASSLWDRQGSGEKLFF.

The rearrangement links TRBV9 to TRBJ1-4, with 7 bases identical to TRBD1. This CDR3 has 17 residues. V shed 4 bases and J 7 bases; nucleotides not matched to a gene: 16. CDR1 is SGDLS and CDR2 is YYNGEE in the germline V gene. Written as DNA, the CDR3 is TGTGCCAGCAGCCCTCTCCCCGCGGAGGGGGCAGGTGAAAAACTGTTTTTT. Its translation: CASSPLPAEGAGEKLFF.

CDR3 DNA: TGTGCCAGCAGCTTAGCGTCAGGGAACAATGAGCAGTTCTTC. It specifies CASSLASGNNEQFF. This chain uses TRBV7-2 with TRBJ2-1, with TRBD1 as a possible D gene (5 bases). CDR1 and CDR2 (germline): SGHTA, FQGNSA. This CDR3 is 14 amino acids long. The V end lost 0 bases, the J end lost 5 bases, and 8 bases lay between the germline ends.

The rearrangement links TRBV5-6 to TRBJ1-3; D possibly corresponds to TRBD1 (5 bases). The CDR3 contains 14 residues. With 1 base removed from V and 4 bases from J, the gap between germline ends came to 9 bases. From germline, CDR1 is SGHDT and CDR2 YYEEEE. The CDR3 region has the DNA TGTGCCAGCAGCTTGAAAGGGGAAGGAAACACCATATATTTT. Its protein is CASSLKGEGNTIYF.

This clone was seen only a few times. The V gene is TRBV11-2, the J gene TRBJ2-7, with 7 bases aligning to TRBD1. V was pared by 4 bases and J by 3 bases, with 3 bases of the junction left unmatched. The CDR3 length is 13 residues. Germline CDR1 and CDR2: SGHAT and FQNNGV. CDR3 loop: CASSSRDSYEQYF. The CDR3 coding sequence is TGTGCCAGCAGCTCCCGGGACAGCTACGAGCAGTACTTC.

This chain connects TRBV7-8 to TRBJ2-3; D is possibly TRBD1 (5 bases). Trimming left V 4 bases short and J 2 bases short, with 19 bases between. The CDR3 length is 17 residues. CDR1 is SGHVS, CDR2 FQNEAQ, per germline. The CDR3 spells CASSSSYKMTDTDTQYF. CDR3 DNA sequence: TGTGCCAGCAGCTCATCATATAAAATGACAGACACAGATACGCAGTATTTT.

The chain couples TRBV6-2 or TRBV6-3 to TRBJ2-1, with D maybe TRBD2 (6 bases). The CDR3 extends over 16 amino acids. V was clipped by 0 bases and J by 3 bases, with 12 bases between them. Germline CDR1 is MNHEY and CDR2 is SVGEGT. DNA of the CDR3: TGTGCCAGCAGTTACTCGATGGGGGGAGGCTACAATGAGCAGTTCTTC. Protein product: CASSYSMGGGYNEQFF.

The chain is built from TRBV5-6 and TRBJ1-5; TRBD1 matches at 7 bases. V was pared by 4 bases and J by 0 bases, with 4 bases of the junction left unmatched. CDR1 is SGHDT, CDR2 YYEEEE, per germline. This CDR3 region has 15 residues. DNA for the CDR3: TGTGCCAGCAGCCGGGGACAGTATAGCAATCAGCCCCAGCATTTT. It specifies CASSRGQYSNQPQHF.

The chain has TRBV5-1 and TRBJ1-1; D is ambiguous. Between the trimmed V and J ends, which lost 3 bases and 11 bases, there was a span of 20 bases. The CDR3 is 14 amino acids. Looked up from germline, CDR1 is SGHRS and CDR2 is YFSETQ. CDR3 nucleotides: TGCGCCAGCAGCTCCCTACCCTCCAACTACCCCGCTTTCTTT. It is translated as CASSSLPSNYPAFF.

The genes are TRBV12-2 and TRBJ2-1; TRBD2 is the table's D call, not checked against the DNA. TRBV12-2 is a pseudogene. This CDR3 contains 16 residues. As DNA, the CDR3 is TGTGCAAGTCGCCTGTCGTCGGGGGGGGCCGGAAATGAGCAGTTCTTC. Translated: CASRLSSGGAGNEQFF.

The chain uses TRBV27 and TRBJ1-1; D uncertain. Germline CDR1 MNHEY, CDR2 SMNVEV (reference sequence). V was trimmed by 4 bases and J by 1 base, leaving 16 bases between them. The CDR3 covers 16 residues. CDR3 residues: CASSSISDGENTEAFF. DNA of the CDR3: TGTGCCAGCAGTTCCATCTCGGACGGGGAGAACACTGAAGCTTTCTTT.

The chain recombines TRBV25-1 with TRBJ1-6; tentatively, D is TRBD1 (5 bases). The CDR3 covers 15 residues. CDR1 is MGHDK, CDR2 SYGVNS, per germline. Trimming took off 0 bases at V and 4 bases at J, with 7 bases between the two ends. The CDR3 here is CASSEYAGYNSPLHF. Written as DNA, the CDR3 is TGTGCCAGCAGTGAATATGCAGGGTATAATTCACCCCTCCACTTT.

V usage is TRBV5-6 and J usage is TRBJ1-2; D possibly corresponds to TRBD1 (6 bases). This CDR3 comprises 16 residues. Germline assignment: CDR1 SGHDT and CDR2 YYEEEE. The V and J ends lost 2 bases and 1 base respectively, with 15 bases between them. The CDR3 DNA sequence: TGTGCCAGCAGCTTCACGCCCACAGGGTTTAACTATGGCTACACCTTC. This gives the protein CASSFTPTGFNYGYTF.

This chain links TRBV7-2 with TRBJ1-2; D is possibly TRBD1 (5 bases). Germline lookup yields CDR1 SGHTA and CDR2 FQGNSA. V lost 3 bases to trimming and J lost 8 bases, with 16 bases between them. This CDR3 comprises 14 residues. CDR3 loop: CASSFRGGNSGYTF. The CDR3 nucleotides read TGTGCCAGCAGCTTTCGGGGGGGAAATAGCGGCTACACCTTC.

The CDR3: CASSPRQGMETQYF. The CDR3, as DNA: TGTGCCAGTAGTCCCCGACAGGGGATGGAGACCCAGTACTTC. The V gene is TRBV19, the J gene TRBJ2-5; 8 bases are shared with TRBD1. J lost 5 bases, V lost 5 bases, and 7 bases had no gene match. The CDR3 totals 14 residues. Germline V gives CDR1 LNHDA, CDR2 SQIVND (reference sequence).

The chain is built from TRBV4-2 and TRBJ1-1; weak D call: TRBD1 (6 bases). The CDR3 has 18 residues. Deletions cut 0 bases from V and 4 bases from J, with 21 bases between. The V gene's germline CDR1 is LGHNA and CDR2 YNFKEQ. The CDR3 sequence is CASSQEGAGAFVGTEAFF. The CDR3 DNA reads as TGTGCCAGCAGCCAAGAAGGGGCAGGGGCATTTGTCGGCACTGAAGCTTTCTTT.

The CDR3 loop is CASSLGTGSNYGYTF. In DNA, the CDR3 is TGTGCCAGCAGCCTCGGGACAGGGTCGAACTATGGCTACACCTTC. The V and J genes are TRBV28 and TRBJ1-2; 9 bases are a match to TRBD1. With 6 bases clipped from V and 2 bases from J, the junction kept 7 bases outside the gene matches. The CDR3 sequence is 15 residues long. Per the germline V gene, CDR1 is MDHEN and CDR2 is SYDVKM.

The chain has TRBV2 and TRBJ1-5, with D possibly matching TRBD1 (6 bases). The germline V and J ends were trimmed by 2 bases and 3 bases, with 11 bases remaining between them. Germline V gene data show CDR1 as SNHLY and CDR2 as FYNNEI. CDR3 length equals 15 residues. The CDR3 sequence is CASSELTGNNQPQHF. In nucleotides, the CDR3 is TGTGCCAGCAGTGAACTTACAGGGAACAATCAGCCCCAGCATTTT.

This chain links TRBV7-8 with TRBJ2-5; 8 bases line up with TRBD2. This CDR3 spans 14 amino acids. Germline CDR1 and CDR2: SGHVS and FQNEAQ. The V gene end was trimmed by 1 base and the J gene end by 4 bases; junction bases not matched to a gene: 2. CDR3 nucleotides: TGTGCCAGCAGCTTAGGACTAGCGCGAGAGACCCAGTACTTC. Amino acids: CASSLGLARETQYF.

This clone has more than one count but fewer than ten. The chain recombines TRBV7-3 with TRBJ2-7; D is perhaps TRBD1 (5 bases). The CDR3 sequence is 15 residues long. Deletions cut 4 bases from V and 2 bases from J, with 15 bases between. CDR1 and CDR2 (germline): SGHTA, FQGTGA. Here the CDR3 DNA reads TGTGCCAGCAGCTCGCAACCAGGGCAAGCCTACGAGCAGTACTTC. This encodes CASSSQPGQAYEQYF.

This sequence joins TRBV10-3 and TRBJ1-2; possibly TRBD1 for D (5 bases). The CDR3 contains 15 residues. Germline lookup yields CDR1 ENHRY and CDR2 SYGVKD. V dropped 4 bases and J dropped 4 bases, with 16 bases sitting between them. CDR3 sequence (DNA): TGTGCCATCAGTGGTTCACAGTCTCAGGGCTATGGCTACACCTTC. Translating gives CAISGSQSQGYGYTF.

This sequence joins TRBV28 and TRBJ2-6; D remains ambiguous. From germline, CDR1 is MDHEN and CDR2 SYDVKM. The CDR3 runs to 15 residues. The V and J ends lost 5 bases and 1 base respectively, with 9 bases between them. The CDR3 DNA reads TGTGCCAGCAGTCCCTCACTATCTGGGGCCAACGTCCTGACTTTC. This sequence encodes CASSPSLSGANVLTF.

The chain employs TRBV9 and TRBJ1-3; D is uncertain. The germline V and J ends were trimmed by 0 bases and 3 bases, with 13 bases remaining between them. Germline V gene sequence: CDR1 SGDLS, CDR2 YYNGEE. The CDR3 extends over 16 amino acids. The CDR3 loop is CASSVESLRGGNTIYF. The CDR3 bases are TGTGCCAGCAGCGTAGAATCCCTCCGGGGTGGAAACACCATATATTTT. Based on the CDR3 plus reference TRBV9 and TRBJ1-3, the full variable domain is DSGVTQTPKHLITATGQRVTLRCSPRSGDLSVYWYQQSLDQGLQFLIQYYNGEERAKGNILERFSAQQFPDLHSELNLSSLELGDSALYFCASSVESLRGGNTIYFGEGSWLTVV.